The text below deals with one TCR beta chain. The same CDR3 can be traced to other DNA sequences in this sample. The method was immunoSEQ multiplex PCR; TCRdb's version includes in-frame clones alone and lacks a portion of them. The data contain roughly 450,000 clones, about four fifths of them singletons. This sample stems from a study of shared clonotypes between healthy human individuals. Trimming stripped 5 bases from V and 4 bases from J, with 21 bases between. Germline CDR1 reads SGHAT; CDR2 reads FQNNGV. The CDR3 totals 16 residues. Sequenced material: PBMCs. The clonotype comes from a woman in her thirties or forties in good health. Some clones in this sample may be carry-over from other donors' samples. The V call is TRBV11-2, the J call TRBJ2-7; D might be TRBD1 (6 bases). The CDR3 nucleotides read TGTGCCAGCAGCCCCCAAAGTGCCTCCAGGGGTTACGAGCAGTACTTC. Its translation: CASSPQSASRGYEQYF.